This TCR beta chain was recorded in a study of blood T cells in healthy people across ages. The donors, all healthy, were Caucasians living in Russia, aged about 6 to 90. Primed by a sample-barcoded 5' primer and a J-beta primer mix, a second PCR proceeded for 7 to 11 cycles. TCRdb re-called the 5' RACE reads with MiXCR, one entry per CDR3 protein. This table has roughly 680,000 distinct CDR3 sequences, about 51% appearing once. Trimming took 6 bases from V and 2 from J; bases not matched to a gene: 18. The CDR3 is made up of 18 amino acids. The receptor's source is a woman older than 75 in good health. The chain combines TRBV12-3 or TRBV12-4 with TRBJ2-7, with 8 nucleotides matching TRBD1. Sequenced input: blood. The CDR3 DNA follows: TGTGCCAGCAGCTCGTTTCGAGCGCACCGGGACAGGCCCTACGAGCAGTACTTC. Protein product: CASSSFRAHRDRPYEQYF.